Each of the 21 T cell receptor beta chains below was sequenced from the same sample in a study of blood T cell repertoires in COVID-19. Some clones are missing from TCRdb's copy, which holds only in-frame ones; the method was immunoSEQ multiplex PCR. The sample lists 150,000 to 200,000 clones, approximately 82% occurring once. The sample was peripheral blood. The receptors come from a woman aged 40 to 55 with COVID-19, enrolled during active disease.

This CDR3 reads CASLPGQCPFPYNEQFF. CDR3 nucleotide sequence: TGTGCCAGCCTACCGGGACAGTGCCCTTTCCCCTACAATGAGCAGTTCTTC. This chain links TRBV6-4 with TRBJ2-1, with 7 bases aligning to TRBD1. V gave up 8 bases and J gave up 2 bases; unmatched junction bases: 15. The CDR3 is made up of 17 amino acids. Germline V gene sequence: CDR1 MRHNA, CDR2 SNTAGT.

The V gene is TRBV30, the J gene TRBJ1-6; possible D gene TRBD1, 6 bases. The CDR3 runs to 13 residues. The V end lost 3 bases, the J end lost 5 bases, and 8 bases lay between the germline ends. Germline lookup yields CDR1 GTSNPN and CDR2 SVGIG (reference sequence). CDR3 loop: CAWSEGDNSPLHF. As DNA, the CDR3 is TGTGCCTGGAGCGAGGGGGATAATTCACCCCTCCACTTT. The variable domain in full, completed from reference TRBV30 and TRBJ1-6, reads SQTIHQWPATLVQPVGSPLSLECTVEGTSNPNLYWYRQAAGRGLQLLFYSVGIGQISSEVPQNLSASRPQDRQFILSSKKLLLSDSGFYLCAWSEGDNSPLHFGNGTRLTVT.

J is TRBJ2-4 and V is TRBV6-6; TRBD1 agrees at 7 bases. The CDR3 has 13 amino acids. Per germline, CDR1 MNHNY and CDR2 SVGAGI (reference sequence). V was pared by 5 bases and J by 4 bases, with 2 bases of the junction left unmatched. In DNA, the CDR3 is TGTGCCAGCAGTCTGACAGGGAAAAACATTCAGTACTTC. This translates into CASSLTGKNIQYF.

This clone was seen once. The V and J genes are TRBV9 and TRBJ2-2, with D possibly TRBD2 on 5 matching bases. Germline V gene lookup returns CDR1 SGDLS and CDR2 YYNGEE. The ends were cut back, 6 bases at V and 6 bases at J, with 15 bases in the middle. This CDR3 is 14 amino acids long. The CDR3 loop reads CASKEGFWAGELFF. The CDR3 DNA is TGTGCCAGCAAAGAGGGTTTTTGGGCCGGGGAGCTGTTTTTT.

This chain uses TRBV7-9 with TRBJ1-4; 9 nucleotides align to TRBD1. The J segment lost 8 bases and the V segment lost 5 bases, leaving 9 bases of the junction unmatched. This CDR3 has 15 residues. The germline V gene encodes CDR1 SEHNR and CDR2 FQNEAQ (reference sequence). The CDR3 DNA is TGTGCCAGCAGCGCCAGGGACAGGGAAGGAGAAAAACTGTTTTTT. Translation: CASSARDREGEKLFF. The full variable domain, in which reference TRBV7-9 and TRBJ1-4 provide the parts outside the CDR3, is DTGVSQNPRHKITKRGQNVTFRCDPISEHNRLYWYRQTLGQGPEFLTYFQNEAQLEKSRLLSDRFSAERPKGSFSTLEIQRTEQGDSAMYLCASSARDREGEKLFFGSGTQLSVL.

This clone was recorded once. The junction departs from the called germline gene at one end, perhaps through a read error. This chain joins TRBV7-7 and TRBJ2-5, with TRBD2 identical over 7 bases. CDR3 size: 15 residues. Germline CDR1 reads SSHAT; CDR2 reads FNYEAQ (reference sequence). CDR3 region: CASSLTSARQETQYF. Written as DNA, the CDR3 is TGTGCTAGCAGCTTAACTAGCGCGCGACAAGAGACCCAGTACTTC.

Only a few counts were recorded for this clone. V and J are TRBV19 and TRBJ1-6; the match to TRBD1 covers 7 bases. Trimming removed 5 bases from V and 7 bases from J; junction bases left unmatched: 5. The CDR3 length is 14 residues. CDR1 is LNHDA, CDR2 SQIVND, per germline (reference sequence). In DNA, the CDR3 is TGTGCCAGTAGTTTCCAGGGGGAAAATTCACCCCTCCACTTT. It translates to CASSFQGENSPLHF.

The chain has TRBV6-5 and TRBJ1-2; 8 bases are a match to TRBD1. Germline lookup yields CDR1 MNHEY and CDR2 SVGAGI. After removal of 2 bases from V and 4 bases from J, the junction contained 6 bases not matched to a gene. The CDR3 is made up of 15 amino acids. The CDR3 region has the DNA TGTGCCAGCAGTTACGCCCGACAGGGGACCTATGGCTACACCTTC. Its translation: CASSYARQGTYGYTF.

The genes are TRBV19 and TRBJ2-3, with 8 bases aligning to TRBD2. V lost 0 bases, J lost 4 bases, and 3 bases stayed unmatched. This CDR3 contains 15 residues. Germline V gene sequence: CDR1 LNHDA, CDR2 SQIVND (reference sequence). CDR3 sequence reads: CASSIDREGSDTQYF. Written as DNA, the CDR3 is TGTGCCAGTAGTATAGATCGGGAGGGGTCAGATACGCAGTATTTT.

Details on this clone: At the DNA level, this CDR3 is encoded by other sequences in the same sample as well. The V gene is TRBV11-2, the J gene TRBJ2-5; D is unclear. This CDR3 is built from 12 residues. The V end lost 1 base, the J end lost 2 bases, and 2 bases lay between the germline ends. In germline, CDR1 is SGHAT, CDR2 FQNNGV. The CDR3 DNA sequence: TGTGCCAGCAGCTTAGCTCAAGAGACCCAGTACTTC. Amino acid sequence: CASSLAQETQYF.

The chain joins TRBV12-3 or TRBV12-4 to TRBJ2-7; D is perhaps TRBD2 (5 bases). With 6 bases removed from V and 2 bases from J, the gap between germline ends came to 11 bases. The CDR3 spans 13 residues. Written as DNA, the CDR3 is TGTGCCAGCAGGGCGGGTCCGACCTACGAGCAGTACTTC. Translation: CASRAGPTYEQYF.

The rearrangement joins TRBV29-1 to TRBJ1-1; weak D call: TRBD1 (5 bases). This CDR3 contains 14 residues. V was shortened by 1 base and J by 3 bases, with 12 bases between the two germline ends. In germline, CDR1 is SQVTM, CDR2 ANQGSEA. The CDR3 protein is CSVEGFLGDTEAFF. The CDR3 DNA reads TGCAGCGTTGAAGGGTTCCTAGGGGACACTGAAGCTTTCTTT.

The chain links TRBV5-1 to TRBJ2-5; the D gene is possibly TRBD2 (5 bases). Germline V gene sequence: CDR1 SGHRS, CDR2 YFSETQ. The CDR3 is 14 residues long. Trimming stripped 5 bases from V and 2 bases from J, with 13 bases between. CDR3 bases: TGCGCCAGCAGATCCCCGGGAATTCAAGAGACCCAGTACTTC. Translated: CASRSPGIQETQYF.

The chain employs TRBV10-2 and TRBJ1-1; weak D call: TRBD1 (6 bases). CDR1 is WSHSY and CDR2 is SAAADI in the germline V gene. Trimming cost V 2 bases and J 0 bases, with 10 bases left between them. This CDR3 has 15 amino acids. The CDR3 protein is CASSEPRDMNTEAFF. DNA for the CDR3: TGCGCCAGCAGTGAGCCTCGGGACATGAACACTGAAGCTTTCTTT.

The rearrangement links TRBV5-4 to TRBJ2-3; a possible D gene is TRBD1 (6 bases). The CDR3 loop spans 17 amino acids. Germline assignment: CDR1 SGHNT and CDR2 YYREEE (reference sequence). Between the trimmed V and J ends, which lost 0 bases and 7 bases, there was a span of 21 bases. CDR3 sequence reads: CASSLGDDRKPTHTQYF. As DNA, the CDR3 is TGTGCCAGCAGCTTGGGGGACGACAGGAAGCCCACCCATACGCAGTATTTT.

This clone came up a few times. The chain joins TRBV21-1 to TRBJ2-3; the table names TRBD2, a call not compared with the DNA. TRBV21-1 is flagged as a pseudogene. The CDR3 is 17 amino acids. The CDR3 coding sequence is TGTGCCAGCAGCAAAGCCTGCACTAGCGGGAGCACAGATACGCAGTATTTT. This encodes CASSKACTSGSTDTQYF.

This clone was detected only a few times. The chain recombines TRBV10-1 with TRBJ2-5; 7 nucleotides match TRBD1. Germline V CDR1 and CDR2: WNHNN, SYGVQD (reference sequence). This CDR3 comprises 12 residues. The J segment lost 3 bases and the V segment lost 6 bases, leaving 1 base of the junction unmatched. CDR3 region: CASRQGKETQYF. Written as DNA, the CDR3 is TGCGCCAGCAGACAGGGGAAAGAGACCCAGTACTTC.

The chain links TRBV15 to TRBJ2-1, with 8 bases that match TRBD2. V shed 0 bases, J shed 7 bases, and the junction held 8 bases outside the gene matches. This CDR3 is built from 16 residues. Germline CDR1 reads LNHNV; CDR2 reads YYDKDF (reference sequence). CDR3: CATSRDFGRDLNEQFF. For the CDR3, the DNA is TGTGCCACCAGCAGAGATTTCGGGAGGGACTTAAATGAGCAGTTCTTC.

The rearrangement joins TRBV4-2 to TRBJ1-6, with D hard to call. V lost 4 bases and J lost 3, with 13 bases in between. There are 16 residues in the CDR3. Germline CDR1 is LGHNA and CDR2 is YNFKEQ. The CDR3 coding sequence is TGTGCCAGCAGCCTGAGGGAGAGTTTCTATAATTCACCCCTCCACTTT. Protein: CASSLRESFYNSPLHF.

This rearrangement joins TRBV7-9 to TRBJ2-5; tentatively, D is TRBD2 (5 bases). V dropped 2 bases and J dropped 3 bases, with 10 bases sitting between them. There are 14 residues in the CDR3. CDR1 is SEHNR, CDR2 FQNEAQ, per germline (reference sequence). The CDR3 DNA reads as TGTGCCAGCAGCTTATTAGTGAGGGAAGAGACCCAGTACTTC. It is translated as CASSLLVREETQYF.

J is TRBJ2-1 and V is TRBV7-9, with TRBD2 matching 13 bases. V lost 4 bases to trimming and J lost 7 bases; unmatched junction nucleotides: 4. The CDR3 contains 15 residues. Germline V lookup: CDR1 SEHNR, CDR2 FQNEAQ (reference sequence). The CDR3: CASSSGTSGVNEQFF. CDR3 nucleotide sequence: TGTGCCAGCAGCTCCGGGACTAGCGGGGTTAATGAGCAGTTCTTC.